This TCR beta chain was identified during a study of human T cells and chemical hapten exposure. Study observations and caveats: No change in TCRs above 1 in 1000 frequency was produced by DPC sensitization.

The germline V gene encodes CDR1 SGHVS and CDR2 FQNEAQ. CDR3 length: 17 amino acids. V lost 5 bases to trimming and J lost 5 bases; unmatched junction nucleotides: 11. The sample's time point: pre-sensitization, week 0. Noted treatment: therapeutic diphenylcyclopropenone sensitization with weekly scalp DPC. The study extracted total RNA from unfractionated whole blood. This clonotype was recorded at least ten times. Antigen unknown. TCRdb processed the RACE reads anew with MiXCR; each CDR3 protein has one entry. This sample yields 30,000 to 40,000 distinct CDR3 sequences, of which around 12% are seen a single time; less than 2.5% belongs to the top ten.

Sequencing used whole blood, obtained in connection with sensitization to the hapten diphenylcyclopropenone (DPC). This clonotype was sampled from a woman in her thirties or forties with alopecia areata. Some clones in this sample may be carry-over from other donors' samples. The chain combines TRBV7-8 with TRBJ2-1; 11 bases are a match to TRBD2. DNA of the CDR3: TGTGCCAGCAGCCTCCTAGCGGGAGGTGTCGGGGACAATGAGCAGTTCTTC. Translating gives CASSLLAGGVGDNEQFF.